The 20 T cell receptor beta chains presented below share a single source sample, sequenced in a study of blood T cell repertoires in COVID-19. Method: immunoSEQ multiplex PCR; TCRdb's copy keeps in-frame clones and lacks some. The sample includes 490,000 or so clones, 80% to 90% of them seen just once. The specimen was PBMCs or T cells enriched from blood (not recorded which). The receptors here all came from a woman aged 55-70 years who had recovered from COVID-19.

The chain has TRBV9 and TRBJ2-1, with 9 bases identical to TRBD1. The CDR3 consists of 16 residues. The V and J ends lost 0 bases and 5 bases, in that order; junction bases with no gene match: 6. CDR1 is SGDLS and CDR2 is YYNGEE in the germline V gene. The CDR3 coding sequence is TGTGCCAGCAGCGTAGCTTGGACAGGGGCTAACAATGAGCAGTTCTTC. Amino acids: CASSVAWTGANNEQFF. The variable domain in full, completed from reference TRBV9 and TRBJ2-1, reads DSGVTQTPKHLITATGQRVTLRCSPRSGDLSVYWYQQSLDQGLQFLIQYYNGEERAKGNILERFSAQQFPDLHSELNLSSLELGDSALYFCASSVAWTGANNEQFFGPGTRLTVL.

Only a few counts were recorded for this clone. The rearrangement uses TRBV7-2 and TRBJ1-5; D remains ambiguous. V lost 3 bases to trimming and J lost 7 bases, with 16 bases between them. The CDR3 extends over 15 amino acids. The germline gives CDR1 SGHTA, CDR2 FQGNSA. CDR3 sequence reads: CASSFTGGSGQPQHF. The CDR3 DNA follows: TGTGCCAGCAGCTTCACCGGAGGGTCTGGGCAGCCCCAGCATTTT.

This clone was picked up a small number of times. The chain links TRBV4-1 to TRBJ1-4; no reliable D call. With 1 base removed from V and 8 bases from J, the gap between germline ends came to 8 bases. Germline CDR1 is MGHRA and CDR2 is YSYEKL. This CDR3 is built from 13 residues. The CDR3 DNA is TGCGCCAGCAGCCAAGTGCACCTAGAAAAACTGTTTTTT. Protein product: CASSQVHLEKLFF.

This clone appeared once. This chain connects TRBV5-1 to TRBJ1-2; possibly TRBD1 for D (6 bases). The CDR3 runs 16 residues. The V gene lost 3 bases and the J gene lost 1 base, with 16 bases spanning the gap. The germline V gene has CDR1 SGHRS and CDR2 YFSETQ. In DNA, the CDR3 is TGCGCCAGCAGCTCTAACACAGGGACCGTTAACTATGGCTACACCTTC. It encodes CASSSNTGTVNYGYTF.

CDR3 protein: CASSFGQIYEQYF. As DNA, the CDR3 is TGTGCCAGCAGTTTTGGTCAGATCTACGAGCAGTACTTC. The chain joins TRBV2 to TRBJ2-7; D uncertain. The CDR3 runs to 13 residues. Germline CDR1 SNHLY, CDR2 FYNNEI. The V end was cut by 5 bases, the J end by 3 bases, with 11 bases between.

This chain joins TRBV30 and TRBJ1-1; weak D call: TRBD1 (5 bases). Germline values: CDR1 GTSNPN, CDR2 SVGIG (reference sequence). The CDR3 is 13 residues long. V gave up 4 bases and J gave up 1 base, with 10 bases separating them. CDR3 nucleotide sequence: TGTGCCTGGAAGGGGCCGGGGAACACTGAAGCTTTCTTT. It is translated as CAWKGPGNTEAFF.

The chain has TRBV11-2 and TRBJ2-2; the match to TRBD2 covers 7 bases. Germline values: CDR1 SGHAT, CDR2 FQNNGV. The J segment lost 2 bases and the V segment lost 1 base, leaving 1 base of the junction unmatched. The CDR3 loop spans 15 amino acids. The CDR3 here is CASSLVTSNTGELFF. The CDR3 bases are TGTGCCAGCAGCTTAGTGACTAGCAACACCGGGGAGCTGTTTTTT.

The chain has TRBV9 and TRBJ1-6, with 8 bases aligning to TRBD1. The germline CDR1 and CDR2 sequences are SGDLS and YYNGEE. V lost 4 bases, J lost 5 bases, and 11 bases stayed unmatched. CDR3 size: 17 residues. The CDR3 nucleotides read TGTGCCAGCAGCTCTCCCCAGGGGGCATTAGATAATTCACCCCTCCACTTT. It translates to CASSSPQGALDNSPLHF. The entire variable domain, with the rest obtained from reference TRBV9 and TRBJ1-6, is as follows: DSGVTQTPKHLITATGQRVTLRCSPRSGDLSVYWYQQSLDQGLQFLIQYYNGEERAKGNILERFSAQQFPDLHSELNLSSLELGDSALYFCASSSPQGALDNSPLHFGNGTRLTVT.

The chain combines TRBV5-1 with TRBJ2-1, with 7 bases that match TRBD1. Germline trimming cut 4 bases from V and 5 bases from J; bases unmatched to any gene: 6. Looked up from germline, CDR1 is SGHRS and CDR2 is YFSETQ. This CDR3 contains 14 residues. As DNA, the CDR3 is TGCGCCAGCAGCCCCGGGACAGTAAACAATGAGCAGTTCTTC. It specifies CASSPGTVNNEQFF.

The rearrangement uses TRBV18 and TRBJ2-1; a weak D match, TRBD1 (5 bases). CDR3 length: 17 amino acids. Between the trimmed V and J ends, which lost 3 bases and 4 bases, there was a span of 19 bases. Germline CDR1 KGHSH, CDR2 LQKENI. The CDR3 sequence is CASSPQRGSDLYNEQFF. CDR3 sequence (DNA): TGTGCCAGCTCACCCCAAAGGGGTTCTGATTTGTACAATGAGCAGTTCTTC.

The chain uses TRBV25-1 and TRBJ1-1, with unresolved D. Germline values: CDR1 MGHDK, CDR2 SYGVNS. V was trimmed by 3 bases and J by 0 bases, leaving 14 bases between them. There are 16 residues in the CDR3. The CDR3 DNA reads as TGTGCCAGCAGTGATCGGGGAATCTTCATGAACACTGAAGCTTTCTTT. This sequence encodes CASSDRGIFMNTEAFF.

The chain couples TRBV12-5 to TRBJ1-2, with a weak D call TRBD1 (6 bases). The germline CDR1 and CDR2 sequences are LGHNT and FRNRAP. The CDR3 extends over 17 amino acids. V lost 3 bases to trimming and J lost 1 base, with 18 bases between them. The CDR3, as DNA: TGTGCTAGTGGTTTACTTATCGGACAGTTTGATAACTATGGCTACACCTTC. Translating it yields CASGLLIGQFDNYGYTF.

This chain uses TRBV3-1 (or the pseudogene TRBV3-2) with TRBJ2-3; possible D gene TRBD1, 6 bases. The germline V gene has CDR1 LGHDT and CDR2 YNNKEL (reference sequence). V gave up 3 bases and J gave up 3 bases, with 13 bases separating them. The CDR3 spans 15 residues. CDR3 DNA: TGTGCCAGCAGCCACGGTCAGGGGCGGACAGATACGCAGTATTTT. Residues: CASSHGQGRTDTQYF.

The genes are TRBV28 and TRBJ2-2, with no clear D. Trimming stripped 8 bases from V and 0 bases from J, with 10 bases between. CDR3 length: 14 residues. Germline lookup yields CDR1 MDHEN and CDR2 SYDVKM. CDR3 bases: TGTGCCAGCCGTATCTACGCGAACACCGGGGAGCTGTTTTTT. The encoded protein is CASRIYANTGELFF. Complete variable domain (other parts from reference TRBV28 and TRBJ2-2): DVKVTQSSRYLVKRTGEKVFLECVQDMDHENMFWYRQDPGLGLRLIYFSYDVKMKEKGDIPEGYSVSREKKERFSLILESASTNQTSMYLCASRIYANTGELFFGEGSRLTVL.

The chain is built from TRBV6-5 and TRBJ1-2, with 7 bases aligning to TRBD1. Germline lookup yields CDR1 MNHEY and CDR2 SVGAGI. The CDR3 loop spans 13 amino acids. The ends lost 5 bases at V and 4 bases at J; junction bases unmatched: 4. The CDR3 DNA sequence: TGTGCCAGCAGTAACAGGGGCCCCTATGGCTACACCTTC. Its translation: CASSNRGPYGYTF.

J is TRBJ1-2 and V is TRBV2; D is uncertain. The CDR3 is made up of 16 amino acids. With 0 bases removed from V and 0 bases from J, the gap between germline ends came to 11 bases. The germline CDR1 and CDR2 sequences are SNHLY and FYNNEI. CDR3: CASSEAAWQANYGYTF. CDR3 coding DNA: TGTGCCAGCAGTGAAGCGGCATGGCAGGCTAACTATGGCTACACCTTC.

V is TRBV28 and J is TRBJ1-3, with 7 bases lining up with TRBD1. This CDR3 has 16 amino acids. The germline V gene encodes CDR1 MDHEN and CDR2 SYDVKM. The ends lost 5 bases at V and 0 bases at J; junction bases unmatched: 7. CDR3 sequence reads: CASSPTGTASGNTIYF. As DNA, the CDR3 is TGTGCCAGCAGTCCGACCGGGACAGCCTCTGGAAACACCATATATTTT.

The rearrangement links TRBV10-2 to TRBJ2-1; 9 bases are a match to TRBD2. The CDR3 is 16 residues long. The ends lost 0 bases at V and 6 bases at J; junction bases unmatched: 6. CDR1 is WSHSY, CDR2 SAAADI, per germline. The CDR3 spells CASSESVLAGLNEQFF. In DNA, the CDR3 is TGCGCCAGCAGTGAGTCGGTACTAGCGGGCCTCAATGAGCAGTTCTTC.

This clone came up once. The chain has TRBV7-2 and TRBJ2-3; 10 nucleotides match TRBD2. V lost 6 bases to trimming and J lost 6 bases; unmatched junction nucleotides: 9. CDR1 and CDR2 from the germline V gene are SGHTA and FQGNSA. The CDR3 has 15 residues. The CDR3 spells CASRPSGGAADTQYF. CDR3 bases: TGTGCCAGCAGACCCAGCGGGGGGGCCGCTGATACGCAGTATTTT.

V gene TRBV3-1 (or the pseudogene TRBV3-2) combines with J gene TRBJ1-4, with TRBD1 matching over 11 bases. The ends lost 4 bases at V and 8 bases at J; junction bases unmatched: 12. CDR1 and CDR2 (germline): LGHDT, YNNKEL (reference sequence). This CDR3 region has 17 residues. The CDR3 here is CASSLRTGGARREKLFF. The CDR3 nucleotides read TGTGCCAGCAGCCTCCGGACAGGGGGCGCGAGGCGAGAAAAACTGTTTTTT.